A single sample is the source of the 8 T cell receptor beta chains below, sequenced in a study of blood T cell repertoires in COVID-19 (TCRdb year 2020). To prepare the library, the immunoSEQ multiplex PCR assay was applied. Imported from immuneACCESS, the table was reduced by TCRdb to in-frame sequences with V and J called. These copies leave out some clones; in studies compared against another copy, an unresolved V gene accounts for under half, and the cause of the remainder is not known. For this sample the table gives about 52,000 clones, of which about 85% were detected only once. The ten largest clonotypes hold 15% to 20% of the sample. Sequencing was performed on peripheral blood. The receptor set was obtained from a human donor in a cohort sampled during active COVID-19.

The chain recombines TRBV19 with TRBJ2-5, with 7 bases lining up with TRBD2. J lost 0 bases, V lost 4 bases, and 11 bases had no gene match. The CDR3 covers 17 residues. The germline V gene has CDR1 LNHDA and CDR2 SQIVND (reference sequence). The CDR3 DNA is TGTGCCAGTAGTACCCCAGGACTAGTTATTCACCAAGAGACCCAGTACTTC. Its translation: CASSTPGLVIHQETQYF.

This clone was found a few times. The chain recombines TRBV18 with TRBJ1-3; D might be TRBD1 (5 bases). CDR3 length: 18 amino acids. Germline V gene sequence: CDR1 KGHSH, CDR2 LQKENI. V gave up 2 bases and J gave up 0 bases, with 17 bases separating them. CDR3 bases: TGTGCCAGCTCACCAATACCCCCGGGGGTGAACTCTGGAAACACCATATATTTT. It yields the protein CASSPIPPGVNSGNTIYF.

J is TRBJ2-6 and V is TRBV3-1 (or the pseudogene TRBV3-2); tentative D call: TRBD2 (7 bases). Germline V CDR1 and CDR2: LGHDT, YNNKEL (reference sequence). Between the trimmed V and J ends, which lost 0 bases and 2 bases, there was a span of 11 bases. The CDR3 has 17 residues. CDR3 bases: TGTGCCAGCAGCCAAGATCTCGGGGGGCCTGGGGCCAACGTCCTGACTTTC. It translates to CASSQDLGGPGANVLTF.

The chain is built from TRBV6-1 and TRBJ1-1; D is unclear. V was shortened by 2 bases and J by 5 bases, with 15 bases between the two germline ends. The CDR3 has 15 amino acids. The germline V gene encodes CDR1 MNHNS and CDR2 SASEGT. In DNA form, the CDR3 reads TGTGCCAGCAGTGAAAACCTAGGATTCACGACTGAAGCTTTCTTT. The encoded protein is CASSENLGFTTEAFF.

The chain combines TRBV5-1 with TRBJ2-7; D possibly corresponds to TRBD1 (5 bases). The CDR3 totals 14 residues. Trimming shortened V by 4 bases and J by 0 bases, and 11 bases separated the two germline ends. CDR1 SGHRS and CDR2 YFSETQ come from the germline V gene. The CDR3 DNA sequence: TGCGCCAGCAGCGTCCAGGGTAACTCCTACGAGCAGTACTTC. This sequence encodes CASSVQGNSYEQYF.

This chain joins TRBV4-2 and TRBJ1-5, with TRBD1 matching over 8 bases. The ends lost 5 bases at V and 4 bases at J; junction bases unmatched: 4. Germline V CDR1 and CDR2: LGHNA, YNFKEQ. The CDR3 extends over 14 amino acids. CDR3 nucleotide sequence: TGTGCCAGCAGCTGGGACAGGCTTAATCAGCCCCAGCATTTT. Its protein product is CASSWDRLNQPQHF.

The V gene is TRBV24-1, the J gene TRBJ2-1; D might be TRBD1 (6 bases). V gave up 1 base and J gave up 9 bases, with 6 bases separating them. The CDR3 has 12 amino acids. Per germline, CDR1 KGHDR and CDR2 SFDVKD. The DNA for the CDR3 is TGTGCCACCAGTGATTTAGGGGGTGAGCAGTTCTTC. Amino acid sequence: CATSDLGGEQFF.

This chain connects TRBV11-3 to TRBJ2-7, with D tentatively TRBD1 (6 bases). The V end was cut by 4 bases, the J end by 2 bases, with 9 bases between. The CDR3 contains 13 residues. Germline CDR1 reads SGHNT; CDR2 reads YENEEA. CDR3 sequence (DNA): TGTGCCAGCAGCTCTGGACAGACCTACGAGCAGTACTTC. This encodes CASSSGQTYEQYF.